The clone carrying this T cell receptor beta chain was seen many times. Antigen: not known. V was pared by 7 bases and J by 0 bases, with 15 bases between. This CDR3 contains 15 residues. Germline V gene sequence: CDR1 SNHLY, CDR2 FYNNEI. Regarding time point: persistent/refractory GD, antithyroid drugs over 5 years with positive TRAb. Following extraction of RNA from PBMCs, that RNA was used to make the TCR library. Clinicians diagnosed Graves' disease using American Thyroid Association guidelines. The source of the sample is a study of regulatory T cells in long-lasting Graves disease. For the study at large: In persistent Graves' disease, antithyroid drugs had been taken for over 5 years and TSH receptor antibodies stayed positive.

HTBI primers from iRepertoire and Arm-PCR of CDR3 regions yielded the TCR beta libraries. One entry per CDR3 protein, called by TCRdb with MiXCR from the multiplex PCR reads. Of 350,000 to 500,000 distinct CDR3 sequences in the sample, around a fifth were seen once. The study, taken as a whole, reports: Persistent disease showed a preference for TRBV28, TRBJ1-2 and TRBJ2-5.

The TCR was taken from a female donor with Graves disease. This specimen was peripheral blood mononuclear cells (PBMCs), taken when the disease was refractory, from a patient treated with antithyroid drugs. V usage is TRBV2 and J usage is TRBJ1-2, with D unclear. The CDR3 sequence is CASTAGRHANYGYTF. For the CDR3, the DNA is TGTGCCAGCACCGCGGGAAGACATGCTAACTATGGCTACACCTTC. The full variable domain, in which reference TRBV2 and TRBJ1-2 provide the parts outside the CDR3, is EPEVTQTPSHQVTQMGQEVILRCVPISNHLYFYWYRQILGQKVEFLVSFYNNEISEKSEIFDDQFSVERPDGSNFTLKIRSTKLEDSAMYFCASTAGRHANYGYTFGSGTRLTVV.